Shown below are 27 T cell receptor beta chains from a single sample sequenced in a study of radiotherapy plus CTLA-4 blockade in lung cancer. TCRdb's table, derived via immunoSEQ multiplex PCR, lists solely in-frame clones and lacks some. This table holds 45,000 to 55,000 clones, around four fifths found once. Here the sequenced sample was peripheral blood, taken from a patient treated with radiotherapy plus ipilimumab. These receptors were collected from a human donor with non-small cell lung cancer who had a partial response to radiotherapy plus ipilimumab.

This chain joins TRBV29-1 and TRBJ1-5, with D maybe TRBD1 (6 bases). The V end lost 0 bases, the J end lost 10 bases, and 13 bases lay between the germline ends. The germline V gene has CDR1 SQVTM and CDR2 ANQGSEA. The CDR3 loop spans 13 amino acids. The CDR3 loop is CSVEDQAGDPQHF. As DNA, the CDR3 is TGCAGCGTTGAAGACCAAGCAGGGGACCCCCAGCATTTT.

The chain has TRBV7-6 and TRBJ2-1, with D perhaps matching TRBD2 (6 bases). The germline gives CDR1 SGHVS, CDR2 FNYEAQ. The CDR3 has 16 amino acids. Deletions cut 1 base from V and 0 bases from J, with 10 bases between. CDR3 sequence reads: CASSLVQTSSYNEQFF. The CDR3 DNA reads as TGTGCCAGCAGCTTAGTACAGACTAGCTCCTACAATGAGCAGTTCTTC. Variable domain in full (rest from reference TRBV7-6 and TRBJ2-1): GAGVSQSPRYKVTKRGQDVALRCDPISGHVSLYWYRQALGQGPEFLTYFNYEAQQDKSGLPNDRFSAERPEGSISTLTIQRTEQRDSAMYRCASSLVQTSSYNEQFFGPGTRLTVL.

This clone was observed a handful of times. The rearrangement joins TRBV6-5 to TRBJ2-7; TRBD1 matches 8 bases. This CDR3 is 14 amino acids long. After removal of 3 bases from V and 3 bases from J, the junction contained 4 bases not matched to a gene. Germline V lookup: CDR1 MNHEY, CDR2 SVGAGI. The CDR3 DNA is TGTGCCAGCAGTTATTTCGGGACAGGCTACGAGCAGTACTTC. Translation gives CASSYFGTGYEQYF.

The chain employs TRBV9 and TRBJ1-1; D is perhaps TRBD1 (5 bases). CDR3 length equals 15 residues. The germline CDR1 and CDR2 sequences are SGDLS and YYNGEE. Trimming pared 1 base from V and 6 bases from J, leaving 16 bases between. The CDR3 nucleotides are TGTGCCAGCAGCGTATCTTCGCAGGGAACTGCTGAAGCTTTCTTT. Protein product: CASSVSSQGTAEAFF.

V is TRBV5-1 and J is TRBJ2-7, with 10 bases identical to TRBD2. This CDR3 has 15 residues. With V trimmed by 0 bases and J by 2 bases, 2 bases remained unmatched. Germline-derived CDR1 and CDR2 are SGHRS and YFSETQ. The CDR3 nucleotides are TGCGCCAGCAGCTTGGGACTAGCGGGTACCTACGAGCAGTACTTC. Translated: CASSLGLAGTYEQYF.

The genes are TRBV2 and TRBJ2-1, with 7 bases aligning to TRBD1. J lost 10 bases, V lost 5 bases, and 2 bases had no gene match. CDR3 size: 11 residues. Germline CDR1 is SNHLY and CDR2 is FYNNEI. The CDR3 reads CASSLQGEQFF. CDR3 sequence (DNA): TGTGCCAGCAGTTTACAGGGGGAGCAGTTCTTC.

The J gene is TRBJ2-1, the V gene TRBV5-1; 9 bases agree with TRBD2. Germline CDR1 SGHRS, CDR2 YFSETQ. CDR3 length: 16 amino acids. Germline trimming cut 4 bases from V and 1 base from J; bases unmatched to any gene: 6. The CDR3 DNA reads TGCGCCAGCAGCCGTAGCGGGGGAAAATCCTACAATGAGCAGTTCTTC. It encodes CASSRSGGKSYNEQFF.

The chain uses TRBV5-1 and TRBJ2-7, with D maybe TRBD2 (6 bases). Trimming shortened V by 4 bases and J by 4 bases, and 12 bases separated the two germline ends. The CDR3 is made up of 13 amino acids. Germline CDR1 SGHRS, CDR2 YFSETQ. The CDR3 DNA sequence: TGCGCCAGCAGCCCGGGACTTTTTTACGAGCAGTACTTC. Translated: CASSPGLFYEQYF.

J is TRBJ2-7 and V is TRBV6-5; 8 bases agree with TRBD1. V dropped 5 bases and J dropped 5; count of bases not matched to a gene: 8. The germline gives CDR1 MNHEY, CDR2 SVGAGI. The CDR3 consists of 14 residues. CDR3: CASSHRGVGNEQYF. The CDR3 DNA sequence: TGTGCCAGCAGTCACAGGGGGGTTGGGAACGAGCAGTACTTC.

The rearrangement uses TRBV7-9 and TRBJ1-2, with D maybe TRBD1 (5 bases). There are 14 residues in the CDR3. V lost 5 bases to trimming and J lost 4 bases, with 14 bases between them. In germline, CDR1 is SEHNR, CDR2 FQNEAQ (reference sequence). CDR3 DNA: TGTGCCAGCAGCAGATCCAGGGATAGCTATGGCTACACCTTC. Amino acid sequence: CASSRSRDSYGYTF.

This clone showed up just a few times. The chain employs TRBV7-9 and TRBJ2-7; 9 bases match TRBD1. The V segment lost 1 base and the J segment 0 bases; nucleotides outside the gene matches: 1. Germline loops: CDR1 SEHNR, CDR2 FQNEAQ (reference sequence). CDR3 length: 15 amino acids. CDR3 bases: TGTGCCAGCAGCTTAGGGACAGGGGTCTCCTACGAGCAGTACTTC. It specifies CASSLGTGVSYEQYF. The full variable domain, with the rest looked up from reference TRBV7-9 and TRBJ2-7, is DTGVSQNPRHKITKRGQNVTFRCDPISEHNRLYWYRQTLGQGPEFLTYFQNEAQLEKSRLLSDRFSAERPKGSFSTLEIQRTEQGDSAMYLCASSLGTGVSYEQYFGPGTRLTVT.

The chain carries TRBV6-5 and TRBJ1-2; 8 bases are a match to TRBD1. The CDR3 covers 14 residues. Germline CDR1 and CDR2: MNHEY and SVGAGI. V gave up 7 bases and J gave up 4 bases; unmatched junction bases: 8. In nucleotides, the CDR3 is TGTGCCAGCATCAACAGGGGGAGTAGCTATGGCTACACCTTC. This sequence encodes CASINRGSSYGYTF.

The chain joins TRBV7-3 to TRBJ2-2; D is undetermined. The ends were cut back, 3 bases at V and 4 bases at J, with 6 bases in the middle. CDR1 and CDR2 (germline): SGHTA, FQGTGA. The CDR3 has 13 residues. The CDR3 DNA sequence: TGTGCCAGCAGCTTCGACTCCACCGGGGAGCTGTTTTTT. Encoded protein: CASSFDSTGELFF.

CDR3 amino acids: CASSGRIAGNTDTQYF. CDR3 nucleotides: TGTGCCAGCAGCGGGCGGATAGCGGGGAACACAGATACGCAGTATTTT. The chain is built from TRBV5-8 and TRBJ2-3, with 8 bases aligning to TRBD2. This CDR3 has 16 amino acids. Germline V CDR1 and CDR2: SGHTS, YDEGEE. After removal of 4 bases from V and 2 bases from J, the junction contained 9 bases not matched to a gene.

The gene calls are TRBV19 and TRBJ1-1, with 9 nucleotides matching TRBD1. J was trimmed by 5 bases and V by 7 bases; bases with no gene match: 2. The CDR3 spans 12 residues. The V gene's germline CDR1 is LNHDA and CDR2 SQIVND (reference sequence). In DNA, the CDR3 is TGTGCCAGTACCGGGACAGGGACTGAAGCTTTCTTT. This translates into CASTGTGTEAFF. The full variable domain, completed using reference TRBV19 and TRBJ1-1, is DGGITQSPKYLFRKEGQNVTLSCEQNLNHDAMYWYRQDPGQGLRLIYYSQIVNDFQKGDIAEGYSVSREKKESFPLTVTSAQKNPTAFYLCASTGTGTEAFFGQGTRLTVV.

The gene calls are TRBV6-6 and TRBJ2-3; 7 bases match TRBD2. The V and J ends lost 2 bases and 1 base, in that order; junction bases with no gene match: 0. The CDR3 extends over 14 amino acids. The germline CDR1 and CDR2 sequences are MNHNY and SVGAGI (reference sequence). The CDR3 nucleotides are TGTGCCAGCAGTTACCTAGCGGGCACAGATACGCAGTATTTT. It encodes CASSYLAGTDTQYF.

The V call is TRBV25-1, the J call TRBJ2-2; 10 bases fit TRBD2. Germline assignment: CDR1 MGHDK and CDR2 SYGVNS. The CDR3 has 15 amino acids. V gave up 4 bases and J gave up 1 base; unmatched junction bases: 0. The CDR3 reads CASSGLAGNTGELFF. CDR3 sequence (DNA): TGTGCCAGCAGTGGACTAGCGGGGAACACCGGGGAGCTGTTTTTT. The whole variable domain, filled in from reference TRBV25-1 and TRBJ2-2, reads EADIYQTPRYLVIGTGKKITLECSQTMGHDKMYWYQQDPGMELHLIHYSYGVNSTEKGDLSSESTVSRIRTEHFPLTLESARPSHTSQYLCASSGLAGNTGELFFGEGSRLTVL.

This sequence joins TRBV5-4 and TRBJ2-5; D call uncertain. Germline CDR1 SGHNT, CDR2 YYREEE (reference sequence). V was shortened by 0 bases and J by 5 bases, with 8 bases between the two germline ends. The CDR3 length is 13 residues. CDR3 region: CASSLGVVETQYF. The CDR3 region has the DNA TGTGCCAGCAGCTTGGGAGTGGTTGAGACCCAGTACTTC.

The chain employs TRBV28 and TRBJ1-2; D perhaps matches TRBD1 (6 bases). V gave up 6 bases and J gave up 3 bases, with 8 bases separating them. The germline V gene encodes CDR1 MDHEN and CDR2 SYDVKM. The CDR3 is 12 amino acids. CDR3 nucleotides: TGTGCCAGCAGGTACAGGGACTATGGCTACACCTTC. This gives the protein CASRYRDYGYTF.

The chain links TRBV4-1 to TRBJ2-5; 9 nucleotides line up with TRBD2. Trimming removed 0 bases from V and 5 bases from J; junction bases left unmatched: 4. Germline V lookup: CDR1 MGHRA, CDR2 YSYEKL. This CDR3 region has 15 residues. In DNA form, the CDR3 reads TGCGCCAGCAGCCAAGACGGGACTAGCTATGAGACCCAGTACTTC. It is translated as CASSQDGTSYETQYF.

The rearrangement joins TRBV6-6 to TRBJ2-3; 10 bases line up with TRBD2. This CDR3 has 15 residues. Germline trimming cut 8 bases from V and 5 bases from J; bases unmatched to any gene: 10. Germline V lookup: CDR1 MNHNY, CDR2 SVGAGI (reference sequence). CDR3 sequence (DNA): TGTGCCAGCGGGCTTAGAGCGGGGGGGCGAGATACGCAGTATTTT. It is translated as CASGLRAGGRDTQYF.

This clone turned up a few times. The chain uses TRBV6-6 and TRBJ1-5; D is perhaps TRBD1 (5 bases). CDR3 length: 14 amino acids. CDR1 and CDR2 (germline): MNHNY, SVGAGI (reference sequence). Trimming left V 2 bases short and J 6 bases short, with 11 bases between. The CDR3 here is CASSYGQGIQPQHF. The CDR3 region has the DNA TGTGCCAGCAGTTACGGGCAGGGTATTCAGCCCCAGCATTTT.

The V gene is TRBV6-5, the J gene TRBJ1-2; 7 nucleotides line up with TRBD1. Germline V lookup: CDR1 MNHEY, CDR2 SVGAGI. The J segment lost 7 bases and the V segment lost 0 bases, leaving 11 bases of the junction unmatched. The CDR3 runs 16 residues. CDR3 bases: TGTGCCAGCAGTTACTCGGGACAGACCCCTGCTTCTGGCTACACCTTC. Translation gives CASSYSGQTPASGYTF.

This chain uses TRBV7-3 with TRBJ2-7, with D possibly TRBD2 on 6 matching bases. CDR1 is SGHTA and CDR2 is FQGTGA in the germline V gene. Trimming shortened V by 1 base and J by 7 bases, and 11 bases separated the two germline ends. The CDR3 sequence is 13 residues long. CDR3 DNA sequence: TGTGCCAGCAGCTTAAGGAGGGGAGGAGAGCAGTACTTC. It yields the protein CASSLRRGGEQYF.

The V and J genes are TRBV19 and TRBJ1-3, with TRBD1 matching over 8 bases. Trimming cost V 7 bases and J 0 bases; bases outside gene matches: 11. Looked up from germline, CDR1 is LNHDA and CDR2 is SQIVND (reference sequence). CDR3 length: 17 residues. The CDR3 region is CASTPSTGDSSGNTIYF. The CDR3 region has the DNA TGTGCCAGTACCCCATCGACAGGGGACAGCTCTGGAAACACCATATATTTT.

The chain couples TRBV2 to TRBJ2-3, with D tentatively TRBD1 (7 bases). CDR1 and CDR2 (germline): SNHLY, FYNNEI. This CDR3 spans 15 amino acids. V was shortened by 4 bases and J by 1 base, with 12 bases between the two germline ends. The CDR3 bases are TGTGCCAGCAGTGGGCAGGGGGGAGGCACAGATACGCAGTATTTT. It encodes CASSGQGGGTDTQYF. Together with reference TRBV2 and TRBJ2-3, the CDR3 gives the full variable domain: EPEVTQTPSHQVTQMGQEVILRCVPISNHLYFYWYRQILGQKVEFLVSFYNNEISEKSEIFDDQFSVERPDGSNFTLKIRSTKLEDSAMYFCASSGQGGGTDTQYFGPGTRLTVL.

The chain is built from TRBV6-6 and TRBJ1-2; the D gene is possibly TRBD1 (6 bases). Trimming removed 0 bases at V and 4 bases at J, with 9 bases between. Germline V lookup: CDR1 MNHNY, CDR2 SVGAGI (reference sequence). The CDR3 extends over 14 amino acids. CDR3 loop: CASSYSSGAYGYTF. The CDR3 DNA sequence: TGTGCCAGCAGTTACTCATCAGGGGCCTATGGCTACACCTTC.